The 3 T cell receptor beta chains presented below share a single source sample, sequenced in a study of blood T cell repertoires in COVID-19. Libraries were prepared by immunoSEQ multiplex PCR; TCRdb keeps only in-frame clonotypes and omits some of them. The sample has roughly 89,000 clones; 80% are singletons. The sequenced material came from peripheral blood. Every receptor here comes from a woman in her 70s with acute or convalescent COVID-19.

This rearrangement joins TRBV7-2 to TRBJ1-5, with TRBD1 identical over 8 bases. Germline V gene sequence: CDR1 SGHTA, CDR2 FQGNSA. V lost 8 bases to trimming and J lost 5 bases; unmatched junction nucleotides: 2. The CDR3 runs 12 residues. The CDR3 spells CASHRGDQPQHF. CDR3 nucleotides: TGTGCCAGCCACAGGGGGGATCAGCCCCAGCATTTT.

This clone was found once. The genes are TRBV9 and TRBJ2-1; the D is unclear. The V end was cut by 4 bases, the J end by 8 bases, with 10 bases between. The CDR3 runs 12 residues. Germline V CDR1 and CDR2: SGDLS, YYNGEE. The CDR3 bases are TGTGCCAGCAGCTTAGCTTTCGATGAGCAGTTCTTC. Protein product: CASSLAFDEQFF.

This rearrangement joins TRBV5-1 to TRBJ2-5, with 8 positions matching TRBD1. J gave up 4 bases and V 4 bases, and 9 bases lay outside the gene matches. Per germline, CDR1 SGHRS and CDR2 YFSETQ. CDR3 length equals 15 residues. For the CDR3, the DNA is TGCGCCAGCAGCCCGCTCAGGGGGCTGGCAGAGACCCAGTACTTC. Protein sequence: CASSPLRGLAETQYF.